This T cell receptor (beta chain) stems from a study of blood T cell repertoires in COVID-19. Study in general: T cells, B-cell-depleted T cells, or PBMCs supplied cDNA or gDNA.

Seattle's cohort entered during active infection and was followed longitudinally. As handled by the study authors: Amplification from reference gene primers served as the basis for estimated nucleated cell counts. Clones were sequenced by immunoSEQ multiplex PCR, and TCRdb holds only the in-frame ones, with some missing. V and J calls and clone size follow that table, whereas D and trimming were derived from the DNA. The sample carries approximately 180,000 clones, about 83% recorded once. Specimen: peripheral blood. The receptor comes from a person aged 65 to 79 with COVID-19, enrolled during active disease.

CDR3 nucleotide sequence: TGTGCCAGCAGTTCCCACTGGGGCTACACCTTC. Amino acids: CASSSHWGYTF. The V gene is TRBV6-5, the J gene TRBJ1-2, with D hard to call. Trimming shortened V by 4 bases and J by 8 bases, and 8 bases separated the two germline ends. Germline values: CDR1 MNHEY, CDR2 SVGAGI. CDR3 length equals 11 residues.